These 22 T cell receptor beta chains came from one sample sequenced in a study of regulatory T cells in long-lasting Graves disease. The authors built TCR beta libraries using iRepertoire HTBI primers and Arm-PCR of CDR3 regions. TCRdb ran MiXCR on the multiplex PCR reads and lists one entry per CDR3 protein. The sample lists 500,000 to 800,000 distinct CDR3 sequences, approximately 31% occurring once. Described time point: persistent/refractory GD, antithyroid drugs over 5 years with positive TRAb. Preparation of the TCR library used RNA extracted from PBMCs. The source was peripheral blood mononuclear cells (PBMCs), collected when the disease was refractory, from a patient treated with antithyroid drugs. These receptors originate from a female donor with Graves disease.

This clonotype turned up a few times. This sequence joins TRBV6-1 and TRBJ2-5; D assignment may be TRBD1 or TRBD2 (5 bases each). The CDR3 consists of 16 residues. Germline V gives CDR1 MNHNS, CDR2 SASEGT. The V end was cut by 4 bases, the J end by 5 bases, with 20 bases between. CDR3 sequence: CASSGGVYKMGETQYF. The CDR3 nucleotides are TGTGCCAGCAGTGGAGGGGTCTACAAGATGGGGGAGACCCAGTACTTC.

This clonotype has only a few counts. This sequence joins TRBV3-1 and TRBJ1-4; 8 nucleotides line up with TRBD1. Trimming took 1 base from V and 5 from J; bases not matched to a gene: 6. CDR1 LGHDT and CDR2 YNNKEL come from the germline V gene (reference sequence). The CDR3 is made up of 16 amino acids. The CDR3 DNA is TGTGCCAGCAGCCAAGCCGGAGGACAGGGAAATGAAAAACTGTTTTTT. Its translation: CASSQAGGQGNEKLFF.

This clonotype was seen more than once but under ten times. The chain joins TRBV2 to TRBJ1-5; 7 bases fit TRBD1. CDR3 length: 16 amino acids. Germline CDR1 SNHLY, CDR2 FYNNEI. Germline trimming cut 3 bases from V and 0 bases from J; bases unmatched to any gene: 5. The CDR3 region is CASSDGTDNSNQPQHF. The CDR3 DNA follows: TGTGCCAGCAGTGATGGGACAGATAATAGCAATCAGCCCCAGCATTTT. Filled out from reference TRBV2 and TRBJ1-5, the complete variable domain reads EPEVTQTPSHQVTQMGQEVILRCVPISNHLYFYWYRQILGQKVEFLVSFYNNEISEKSEIFDDQFSVERPDGSNFTLKIRSTKLEDSAMYFCASSDGTDNSNQPQHFGDGTRLSIL.

V usage is TRBV11-2 and J usage is TRBJ2-5, with 10 bases identical to TRBD1. CDR3 length equals 18 residues. Per the germline V gene, CDR1 is SGHAT and CDR2 is FQNNGV. V lost 5 bases and J lost 1; bases outside the gene matches: 13. The CDR3 DNA is TGTGCCAGCAGCAGATCTTTTTGGGACAGGGGATCCCAAGAGACCCAGTACTTC. It yields the protein CASSRSFWDRGSQETQYF.

This chain joins TRBV4-1 and TRBJ1-1; TRBD1 might be the D (5 bases). Trimming removed 5 bases from V and 6 bases from J, with 16 bases in between. The germline gives CDR1 MGHRA, CDR2 YSYEKL. The CDR3 has 14 residues. Here the CDR3 reads CASSGSGTRSEAFF. The DNA of the CDR3 is TGCGCCAGCAGCGGCTCCGGGACGAGGTCTGAAGCTTTCTTT.

The J gene is TRBJ2-7, the V gene TRBV7-9; 8 bases agree with TRBD1. In germline, CDR1 is SEHNR, CDR2 FQNEAQ (reference sequence). Unmatched junction bases numbered 5, after V lost 0 bases and J lost 4 bases. The CDR3 has 15 residues. The DNA of the CDR3 is TGTGCCAGCAGCTTAGCGCGCCAGGGGGCTTACGAGCAGTACTTC. Residues: CASSLARQGAYEQYF.

This clonotype was detected ten times or more. The chain carries TRBV12-3 or TRBV12-4 and TRBJ1-1; D is unresolved. V lost 5 bases to trimming and J lost 9 bases, with 13 bases between them. CDR3 length: 12 residues. CDR3 sequence: CASSLRSVQAFF. The CDR3 region has the DNA TGTGCCAGCAGTCTCCGGTCCGTACAAGCTTTCTTT.

This clonotype was seen repeatedly, ten times or more. The rearrangement links TRBV20-1 to TRBJ1-1; D unresolved. Deletions cut 6 bases from V and 4 bases from J, with 9 bases between. CDR3 length equals 11 residues. Germline CDR1 DFQATT, CDR2 SNEGSKA (reference sequence). CDR3 sequence (DNA): TGCAGTGCGCCCATTATCACTGAAGCTTTCTTT. This codes for CSAPIITEAFF.

This clonotype was detected a few times. The chain carries TRBV29-1 and TRBJ1-1; weak D call: TRBD1 (5 bases). CDR1 SQVTM and CDR2 ANQGSEA come from the germline V gene. CDR3 size: 12 residues. V was clipped by 1 base and J by 6 bases, with 9 bases between them. The DNA for the CDR3 is TGCAGCGTTGAAGGAGGACACCCTGAAGCTTTCTTT. Translation gives CSVEGGHPEAFF.

Many counts were recorded for this clonotype. The chain links TRBV28 to TRBJ1-4; 8 positions agree with TRBD1. This CDR3 has 14 residues. Germline V gene data show CDR1 as MDHEN and CDR2 as SYDVKM. With 6 bases clipped from V and 8 bases from J, the junction kept 8 bases outside the gene matches. The CDR3 is CASRYRGGGEKLFF. DNA of the CDR3: TGTGCCAGCAGGTACAGGGGGGGAGGAGAAAAACTGTTTTTT.

This clonotype turned up a few times. This chain joins TRBV4-1 and TRBJ2-7; D perhaps matches TRBD1 (6 bases). This CDR3 is built from 13 residues. The V gene lost 2 bases and the J gene lost 7 bases, with 12 bases spanning the gap. In germline, CDR1 is MGHRA, CDR2 YSYEKL. The DNA for the CDR3 is TGCGCCAGCAGCCAACAGCAGGGGTGGGAGCAGTACTTC. This sequence encodes CASSQQQGWEQYF.

This clonotype was recorded a few times. The chain is built from TRBV30 and TRBJ1-5; TRBD1 is a possible D gene (5 bases). Germline CDR1 and CDR2: GTSNPN and SVGIG (reference sequence). The CDR3 sequence is 15 residues long. Trimming removed 2 bases at V and 2 bases at J, with 13 bases between. The CDR3 DNA is TGTGCCTGGAGTAAGAGTGGGGGAGGCAATCAGCCCCAGCATTTT. As protein: CAWSKSGGGNQPQHF.

This rearrangement joins TRBV6-2 or TRBV6-3 to TRBJ2-4; D perhaps matches TRBD2 (6 bases). The assigned J gene may be wrong: the sequence end matches TRBJ2-5 better. CDR1 MNHEY and CDR2 SVGEGT come from the germline V gene. The CDR3 has 15 amino acids. CDR3 DNA sequence: TGTGCCAGCAGCAACCAAGGGGAGGAGGATGAGACCCAGTACTTC. It specifies CASSNQGEEDETQYF.

This clonotype was observed once. The chain recombines TRBV5-1 with TRBJ1-1; a weak D match, TRBD1 (6 bases). Per the germline V gene, CDR1 is SGHRS and CDR2 is YFSETQ. V lost 1 base, J lost 7 bases, and 14 bases lay in between. This CDR3 contains 14 residues. DNA for the CDR3: TGCGCCAGCAGCTTGTGGGTAGGACAGAATGAAGCTTTCTTT. Amino acid sequence: CASSLWVGQNEAFF.

This chain uses TRBV6-5 with TRBJ2-7, with TRBD1 matching 8 bases. CDR3 length: 14 residues. CDR1 and CDR2 from the germline V gene are MNHEY and SVGAGI. V trimming: 2 bases; J trimming: 4 bases; junction bases outside the gene matches: 4. CDR3 protein: CASSYANRGYEQYF. The CDR3 nucleotides are TGTGCCAGCAGTTACGCCAACAGGGGGTACGAGCAGTACTTC.

The J gene is TRBJ1-2, the V gene TRBV7-9, with D maybe TRBD1 (5 bases). The CDR3 covers 14 residues. V lost 3 bases to trimming and J lost 3 bases, with 11 bases between them. The germline V gene has CDR1 SEHNR and CDR2 FQNEAQ (reference sequence). The CDR3 sequence: CASSFPGTDYGYTF. As DNA, the CDR3 is TGTGCCAGCAGCTTTCCCGGGACGGACTATGGCTACACCTTC. Looking up the rest from reference TRBV7-9 and TRBJ1-2 gives the full variable domain: DTGVSQNPRHKITKRGQNVTFRCDPISEHNRLYWYRQTLGQGPEFLTYFQNEAQLEKSRLLSDRFSAERPKGSFSTLEIQRTEQGDSAMYLCASSFPGTDYGYTFGSGTRLTVV.

V is TRBV7-3 and J is TRBJ1-2; D call uncertain. This CDR3 region has 14 residues. CDR1 is SGHTA, CDR2 FQGTGA, per germline. Between the trimmed V and J ends, which lost 5 bases and 4 bases, there was a span of 14 bases. This CDR3 is CASSALASGYGYTF. Written as DNA, the CDR3 is TGTGCCAGCAGCGCACTCGCCAGTGGCTATGGCTACACCTTC.

This clonotype was observed a few times. This rearrangement joins TRBV27 to TRBJ1-1; D call uncertain. The CDR3 runs 14 residues. The germline CDR1 and CDR2 sequences are MNHEY and SMNVEV (reference sequence). V lost 3 bases, J lost 7 bases, and 15 bases lay in between. The CDR3 DNA reads as TGTGCCAGCAGTTTCGGACCAAGGGTGGGTGAAGCTTTCTTT. Its translation: CASSFGPRVGEAFF.

This clonotype was seen ten or more times. V is TRBV2 and J is TRBJ1-2; TRBD1 aligns across 8 bases. Germline V gene lookup returns CDR1 SNHLY and CDR2 FYNNEI. The CDR3 has 12 residues. Trimming took 9 bases from V and 4 from J; bases not matched to a gene: 4. Here the CDR3 DNA reads TGTGCCAGAAGGACAGGGTCCTATGGCTACACCTTC. Its protein product is CARRTGSYGYTF.

This chain joins TRBV19 and TRBJ2-2; D not certain. This CDR3 is built from 14 residues. CDR1 LNHDA and CDR2 SQIVND come from the germline V gene (reference sequence). Deletions cut 10 bases from V and 0 bases from J, with 12 bases between. This chain's CDR3 is CATQLVSNTGELFF. The CDR3 nucleotides read TGTGCCACCCAATTAGTATCGAACACCGGGGAGCTGTTTTTT.

This chain joins TRBV29-1 and TRBJ1-1, with a possible D match to TRBD1 (5 bases). This CDR3 has 11 residues. The V end lost 8 bases, the J end lost 8 bases, and 15 bases lay between the germline ends. Germline loops: CDR1 SQVTM, CDR2 ANQGSEA. The CDR3 sequence is CSLGQPEEAFF. DNA for the CDR3: TGCAGCCTCGGACAACCGGAGGAAGCTTTCTTT.

This clonotype showed up just a few times. This chain connects TRBV6-5 to TRBJ1-1; TRBD1 matches at 7 bases. CDR3 length: 16 amino acids. V lost 0 bases, J lost 1 base, and 5 bases stayed unmatched. From germline, CDR1 is MNHEY and CDR2 SVGAGI. CDR3 residues: CASSYSRGTENTEAFF. CDR3 nucleotides: TGTGCCAGCAGTTACTCGCGGGGGACAGAGAACACTGAAGCTTTCTTT.